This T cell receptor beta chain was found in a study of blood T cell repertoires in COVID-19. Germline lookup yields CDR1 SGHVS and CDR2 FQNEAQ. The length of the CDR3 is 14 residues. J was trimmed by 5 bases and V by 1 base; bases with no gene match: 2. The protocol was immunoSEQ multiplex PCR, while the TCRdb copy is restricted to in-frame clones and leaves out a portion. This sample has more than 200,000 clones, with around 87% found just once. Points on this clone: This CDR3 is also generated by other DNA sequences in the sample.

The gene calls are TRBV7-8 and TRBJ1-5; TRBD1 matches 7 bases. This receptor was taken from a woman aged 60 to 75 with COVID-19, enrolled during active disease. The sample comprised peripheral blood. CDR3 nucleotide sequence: TGTGCCAGCAGCTTAGACAGGGGAGATCAGCCCCAGCATTTT. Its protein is CASSLDRGDQPQHF.